Below are 2 T cell receptor beta chains sequenced from a single sample in a study of blood T cell repertoires in COVID-19. This table comes from immunoSEQ multiplex PCR, and its TCRdb copy is limited to in-frame clones, with some not included. There are 200,000 to 250,000 clones in the sample; around 85% occur only once, and approximately 3.1% lies in the top ten. Sequencing was performed on PBMCs or T cells enriched from blood (not recorded which). These receptors originate from a woman aged 50 to 60 in a cohort exposed to, infected with or recovered from COVID-19 (not recorded which).

This clone has just one count. J is TRBJ1-5 and V is TRBV6-5; D may be TRBD1 (5 bases). Germline V gene sequence: CDR1 MNHEY, CDR2 SVGAGI. This CDR3 is built from 14 residues. Trimming left V 6 bases short and J 7 bases short, with 16 bases between. The CDR3 coding sequence is TGTGCCAGCAGAGGGGAGGGCGGTTGGCAGCCCCAGCATTTT. This sequence encodes CASRGEGGWQPQHF.

The CDR3 bases are TGTGCCAGCAGAGGGAGCAGTATGAACACTGAAGCTTTCTTT. It yields the protein CASRGSSMNTEAFF. The V and J genes are TRBV2 and TRBJ1-1; D is uncertain. The germline CDR1 and CDR2 sequences are SNHLY and FYNNEI. The CDR3 is made up of 14 amino acids. V shed 6 bases and J shed 0 bases, with 11 bases lying between them.